This T cell receptor beta chain was recovered during a study of T cells after yellow fever vaccination. Study-level information: For low cell numbers, libraries were made with SMART-Seq v4 Ultra Low Input.

Germline CDR1 reads MGHRA; CDR2 reads YSYEKL. The junction had 3 bases not matched to a gene; V was cut back by 3 bases and J by 2 bases. The CDR3 runs to 14 residues. General study findings and limits: Secondary responses were weaker yet peaked faster, day 5 versus 15. FACS-sorted repertoires could contain abundant clonotypes contaminating from the bulk population.

Comment on this clonotype: The antigen remains unidentified.

5'RACE template switching generated TCR cDNA, adding a universal primer site and UMIs. Using its own MiXCR run on the 5' RACE reads, TCRdb lists one record per CDR3 protein. The data contain about 320,000 distinct CDR3 sequences, about an eighth of them singletons. This sequence was found in a man aged 18 to 29 who received the YFV17D yellow fever vaccine. The source was CD4+ T cells sorted from PBMCs, collected 15 days after the yellow fever booster vaccination. V usage is TRBV4-1 and J usage is TRBJ1-2; 7 bases are shared with TRBD1. The CDR3 sequence is CASSHGGQNYGYTF. The CDR3 coding sequence is TGCGCCAGCAGCCACGGGGGACAGAACTATGGCTACACCTTC.